What follows describes a single T cell receptor beta chain. Its antigen is unidentified. These data belong to a study of cytomegalovirus exposure and HLA in healthy donors. In the PCR, 60 Vbeta and 13 Jbeta primers were used. This table comes from immunoSEQ multiplex PCR, and its TCRdb copy is limited to in-frame clones, with some not included. The repertoire holds around 130,000 clones, nearly 85% seen once, with about 1.2% in the top ten. The CDR3 length is 14 residues. V lost 7 bases to trimming and J lost 9 bases; unmatched junction nucleotides: 12. Per the germline V gene, CDR1 is MNHNS and CDR2 is SASEGT. Study findings and constraints: When analyzed later, a missense DCLRE1C variant was found to be linked to TCR beta V- and J-gene trimming. Later, an analysis found that common viral pathogens appeared to be linked with several of the most significant clusters. Among the sequence variants, a highly shared cluster was likely an artifact of sequencing.

Sequenced input: PBMCs. This sequence joins TRBV6-1 and TRBJ2-1, with 7 bases that match TRBD2. The clonotype was recovered from a boy younger than 18 in good health and CMV-seronegative. The CDR3 region has the DNA TGTGCCAGCAAAGCGGGGCCGGTCATGGGTGAGCAGTTCTTC. It translates to CASKAGPVMGEQFF.